This T cell receptor (beta chain) was sequenced during a study of T cell responses to AZD1222 COVID-19 vaccine. Study information: Pooled in the analysis were second doses at about 4 or about 12 weeks.

General study results and limits: Donor demographics were predominantly white British with a female majority; clonal diversity may be underestimated. The CD4 TCRs associated with vaccination extended across spike and predominated at 160-218 and 743-854. Of spike-specific TCRs, nearly half reportedly target regions left unmutated in variants.

With 4 bases removed from V and 0 bases from J, the gap between germline ends came to 11 bases. The CDR3 totals 15 residues. Germline CDR1 is SGHRS and CDR2 is YFSETQ. Repertoires were generated with immunoSEQ multiplex PCR, while TCRdb's copy carries only in-frame clones and drops some. Of 150,000 to 200,000 clones in the sample, about 94% are singletons; the top ten hold over 7.5%. With regard to this clone: Its antigen is as yet unknown.

The chain couples TRBV5-1 to TRBJ1-5; a weak D match, TRBD1 (6 bases). Specimen: peripheral blood, collected on day 0 of AZD1222 vaccination. The clonotype originates from an adult in good health. The CDR3 sequence: CASSPTGGSNQPQHF. CDR3 nucleotides: TGCGCCAGCAGCCCGACAGGAGGTAGCAATCAGCCCCAGCATTTT.